This T cell receptor (beta chain) was profiled in a study of cytomegalovirus exposure and HLA in healthy donors. Study-wide results and caveats: Testing in vitro showed a few CMV-associated chains specific for CMV antigens. The study flagged around 160 TCR beta chains as cytomegalovirus-associated. Per published reports, the classifier diagnosed cytomegalovirus status with high specificity and sensitivity.

The CDR3 loop spans 15 amino acids. Germline CDR1 is SGHNT and CDR2 is YYREEE (reference sequence). PCR primers comprised 60 Vbeta and 13 Jbeta primers. Clones were sequenced by immunoSEQ multiplex PCR, and TCRdb holds only the in-frame ones, with some missing. The data show around 100,000 clones, with around 70% seen just once and roughly 8.7% held by the top ten. Of note for this clone: The antigen remains undetermined. The junction and the germline gene differ at one end; a read error may be behind it.

The sample was PBMCs. The V call is TRBV5-4, the J call TRBJ1-1; D remains unclear. The sequence was collected from a man aged 25 to 40 in good health and CMV-seropositive. The CDR3 bases are TGTGCCAGCAGCTTGCCGGGTACCAAGAACACTGTAGCTTTCTTT. This codes for CASSLPGTKNTVAFF.